This TCR beta chain emerged from a study of molecular identifiers for immune sequencing clone quantification. Study at large: The replicates split RNA from about 19,000 or 110,000 naive CD8 cells five ways and sequenced four.

Libraries from naive CD8 cells were generated from 20,000 to 1,000,000 sorted cells (with 10%, 30% or 50% RNA). Naive CD8 T cells, phenotype CD8+CD4-CCR7+CD45RA+, were sorted. V gave up 1 base and J gave up 6 bases; unmatched junction bases: 9. The CDR3 spans 16 residues. Germline values: CDR1 SGHAT, CDR2 FQNNGV. Making the bulk TCR libraries relied on previously described methods and listed TCR primers. Via MiXCR, TCRdb re-called the PCR reads, giving one row per CDR3 protein. The profile covers 45,000 to 55,000 distinct CDR3 sequences, with more than 35% appearing a single time and 3% to 4% taken by the ten largest. As for this clonotype: Just one base apart from a much larger clone, this may be a read error.

This chain joins TRBV11-2 and TRBJ2-7, with TRBD2 matching 10 bases. The clonotype comes from a human donor in good health. Some libraries in this study had Jurkat cell RNA spiked in. The sequencing input was naive CD8+ T cells from blood, with Jurkat cell RNA spiked in. The subset is: FACS-sorted CD8+CD4-CCR7+CD45RA+ naive T cells. Here the CDR3 reads CASSLALAGDTCEQYF. CDR3 nucleotide sequence: TGTGCCAGCAGCTTAGCCCTAGCGGGAGATACCTGCGAGCAGTACTTC.